This T cell receptor beta chain appears in the sequencing data of a study of CD8 T cells in ankylosing spondylitis. Study outcomes and limitations: Relatively scarce in peripheral blood, disease-linked clones were CD8+. Existing reports had already noted some motif variants in reactive arthritis synovial fluid and blood. Matched ankylosing spondylitis synovial fluid reportedly contained a significantly enriched population of disease-linked clones.

This clonotype was recorded many times. What it binds is unknown. TCRdb reanalysed the 5' RACE reads using MiXCR and keeps one entry per CDR3 protein. The sample yields around 300,000 distinct CDR3 sequences, about 20% seen once. With 3 bases clipped from V and 0 bases from J, the junction kept 2 bases outside the gene matches. This CDR3 region has 14 residues. The germline V gene encodes CDR1 DFQATT and CDR2 SNEGSKA (reference sequence). Sequencing was performed on blood, either unsorted or a sorted T cell fraction (not recorded which). The rearrangement links TRBV20-1 to TRBJ1-3, with 7 bases lining up with TRBD1. This receptor was obtained from a female donor with ankylosing spondylitis or in good health (not recorded which). The CDR3 nucleotides read TGCAGTGCTAGTGACAGGGTCTCTGGAAACACCATATATTTT. Protein product: CSASDRVSGNTIYF.